Below, 22 T cell receptor beta chains from the same sample are listed, as sequenced in a study of post-analysis software for immune sequencing data. Antigens of these TCRs are unknown. Study results and limitations: Controls showed lower frequencies than patients for a few TRBV segments, and TRBV5-6, TRBV5-1 and TRBV20-1 were among these.

Unique molecular identifiers were present in the TCR beta cDNA libraries. TCRdb re-derived calls from the PCR reads in MiXCR, one entry per CDR3 protein. The sample gives 350,000 to 450,000 distinct CDR3 sequences, less than 40% of which show up once; about an eighth is in the top ten. Sequencing was carried out using blood. These TCRs come from a girl aged 5-17 years with multiple sclerosis.

The chain is built from TRBV7-2 and TRBJ1-5; 7 bases map to TRBD1. This CDR3 comprises 15 residues. From germline, CDR1 is SGHTA and CDR2 FQGNSA. After removal of 1 base from V and 4 bases from J, the junction contained 4 bases not matched to a gene. This CDR3 is CASSLGPTGNQPQHF. Written as DNA, the CDR3 is TGTGCCAGCAGCTTAGGCCCGACAGGGAATCAGCCCCAGCATTTT.

This chain joins TRBV5-1 and TRBJ2-5, with D possibly called TRBD1 or TRBD2 (6 bases each). The germline V and J ends were trimmed by 0 bases and 4 bases, with 16 bases remaining between them. The CDR3 has 16 residues. Germline CDR1 reads SGHRS; CDR2 reads YFSETQ. In DNA, the CDR3 is TGCGCCAGCAGCTTGGCGGGGGCTATCCACACAGAGACCCAGTACTTC. Translated: CASSLAGAIHTETQYF.

This clonotype has only a few counts. The chain combines TRBV12-3 or TRBV12-4 with TRBJ1-5; the match to TRBD1 covers 7 bases. The CDR3 spans 15 residues. V was clipped by 7 bases and J by 5 bases; unmatched bases: 11. The CDR3 DNA follows: TGTGCCAGCAAGGTTTCGGCAGGGGGATATCAGCCCCAGCATTTT. Encoded protein: CASKVSAGGYQPQHF.

V and J are TRBV6-5 and TRBJ2-2; D is undetermined. Germline CDR1 is MNHEY and CDR2 is SVGAGI. CDR3 size: 12 residues. V was clipped by 1 base and J by 6 bases, with 3 bases between them. The CDR3: CASSYWAGELFF. DNA for the CDR3: TGTGCCAGCAGTTACTGGGCCGGGGAGCTGTTTTTT.

Here the CDR3 DNA reads TGCAGCGTTAAATCCCCCAACACCGGGGAGCTGTTTTTT. It translates to CSVKSPNTGELFF. The genes are TRBV29-1 and TRBJ2-2; no reliable D call. The CDR3 contains 13 residues. V lost 5 bases and J lost 2, with 9 bases in between. Germline CDR1 is SQVTM and CDR2 is ANQGSEA.

This chain joins TRBV6-5 and TRBJ1-6; D uncertain. Trimming removed 5 bases at V and 10 bases at J, with 21 bases between. Germline CDR1 reads MNHEY; CDR2 reads SVGAGI. The CDR3 contains 16 residues. The CDR3 DNA sequence: TGTGCCAGCAGTCAAACAAGCCCCATTGTGAAATCACCCCTCCACTTT. This sequence encodes CASSQTSPIVKSPLHF.

This clonotype was observed a handful of times. The V and J genes are TRBV7-2 and TRBJ2-7, with TRBD1 matching 10 bases. The CDR3 totals 13 residues. CDR1 is SGHTA and CDR2 is FQGNSA in the germline V gene. The ends lost 5 bases at V and 6 bases at J; junction bases unmatched: 4. The CDR3 region has the DNA TGTGCCAGCAGCCCGGGACAGGGGCTCGAGCAGTACTTC. It specifies CASSPGQGLEQYF.

This clonotype was observed a handful of times. The CDR3 is CASSQETETQYF. The CDR3 nucleotides are TGTGCCAGCAGCCAAGAGACGGAGACCCAGTACTTC. V and J are TRBV3-1 and TRBJ2-5; D gene uncertain. V lost 0 bases to trimming and J lost 5 bases, with 4 bases between them. CDR1 and CDR2 (germline): LGHDT, YNNKEL (reference sequence). This CDR3 spans 12 amino acids.

V and J are TRBV2 and TRBJ1-2, with TRBD1 matching 7 bases. This CDR3 contains 13 residues. CDR1 SNHLY and CDR2 FYNNEI come from the germline V gene. Trimming cost V 6 bases and J 0 bases; bases outside gene matches: 1. The CDR3 DNA sequence: TGTGCCAGCAGGGGACAGACTAACTATGGCTACACCTTC. Translation gives CASRGQTNYGYTF.

V and J are TRBV29-1 and TRBJ1-6; D possibly corresponds to TRBD1 (5 bases). CDR3 length: 13 amino acids. V shed 2 bases and J shed 9 bases, with 11 bases lying between them. Germline V gives CDR1 SQVTM, CDR2 ANQGSEA. For the CDR3, the DNA is TGCAGCGTTGAACTGGAAAGGGGTTCACCCCTCCACTTT. This codes for CSVELERGSPLHF.

This clonotype has just one count. This chain links TRBV7-8 with TRBJ2-7; 10 bases are shared with TRBD1. This CDR3 region has 15 residues. V was pared by 5 bases and J by 2 bases, with 6 bases of the junction left unmatched. CDR1 is SGHVS and CDR2 is FQNEAQ in the germline V gene. CDR3 coding DNA: TGTGCCAGCAGCGCAGACAGGGGGCGGACCTACGAGCAGTACTTC. Amino acids: CASSADRGRTYEQYF. Based on the CDR3 plus reference TRBV7-8 and TRBJ2-7, the full variable domain is GAGVSQSPRYKVAKRGQDVALRCDPISGHVSLFWYQQALGQGPEFLTYFQNEAQLDKSGLPSDRFFAERPEGSVSTLKIQRTQQEDSAVYLCASSADRGRTYEQYFGPGTRLTVT.

This clonotype was detected only once. The J gene is TRBJ2-5, the V gene TRBV7-2, with 7 bases identical to TRBD1. CDR3 length: 15 residues. Looked up from germline, CDR1 is SGHTA and CDR2 is FQGNSA. J was trimmed by 4 bases and V by 2 bases; bases with no gene match: 7. The CDR3 DNA reads as TGTGCCAGCAGCTTATCGACAGGGAGTGGAGAGACCCAGTACTTC. As protein: CASSLSTGSGETQYF.

The CDR3 DNA reads TGTGCCAGCAGCTCGGCCAGGGTGAACACTGAAGCTTTCTTT. Its protein product is CASSSARVNTEAFF. This chain links TRBV7-2 with TRBJ1-1, with a possible D match to TRBD1 (5 bases). V was pared by 4 bases and J by 0 bases, with 9 bases between. CDR1 is SGHTA and CDR2 is FQGNSA in the germline V gene. The CDR3 has 14 residues.

Notes on this clonotype: At one boundary the junction diverges from the germline segment, which might be a read error. The rearrangement uses TRBV19 and TRBJ1-2; D is ambiguous. Germline CDR1 LNHDA, CDR2 SQIVND (reference sequence). There are 12 residues in the CDR3. The chain's CDR3 is CAGSQDSIGYTF. Here the CDR3 DNA reads TGTGCCGGTAGTCAAGACTCAATCGGCTACACCTTC. Full variable domain (remainder filled in from reference TRBV19 and TRBJ1-2): DGGITQSPKYLFRKEGQNVTLSCEQNLNHDAMYWYRQDPGQGLRLIYYSQIVNDFQKGDIAEGYSVSREKKESFPLTVTSAQKNPTAFYLCAGSQDSIGYTFGSGTRLTVV.

This clonotype was seen repeatedly, ten times or more. The chain couples TRBV7-2 to TRBJ2-3; D is ambiguous. Trimming left V 3 bases short and J 2 bases short, with 6 bases between. Germline lookup yields CDR1 SGHTA and CDR2 FQGNSA. This CDR3 contains 13 residues. CDR3 region: CASSFGYTDTQYF. CDR3 sequence (DNA): TGTGCCAGCAGCTTTGGGTACACAGATACGCAGTATTTT. Full variable domain (remainder filled in from reference TRBV7-2 and TRBJ2-3): GAGVSQSPSNKVTEKGKDVELRCDPISGHTALYWYRQSLGQGLEFLIYFQGNSAPDKSGLPSDRFSAERTGGSVSTLTIQRTQQEDSAVYLCASSFGYTDTQYFGPGTRLTVL.

The genes are TRBV5-1 and TRBJ1-1, with unresolved D. The CDR3 runs to 17 residues. Germline assignment: CDR1 SGHRS and CDR2 YFSETQ. V lost 4 bases and J 0 bases, leaving 19 bases between the germline ends. The CDR3 is CASSVGSSRVLNTEAFF. In nucleotides, the CDR3 is TGCGCCAGCAGCGTAGGAAGTAGTAGAGTCCTGAACACTGAAGCTTTCTTT.

This clonotype was counted between two and nine times. The rearrangement links TRBV7-2 to TRBJ2-1; 14 bases are a match to TRBD2. The CDR3 sequence is 16 residues long. Germline CDR1 and CDR2: SGHTA and FQGNSA. V was pared by 7 bases and J by 8 bases, with 10 bases of the junction left unmatched. Here the CDR3 reads CASIYQGLAGVDEQFF. The CDR3 DNA sequence: TGTGCCAGCATCTACCAGGGACTAGCGGGGGTGGATGAGCAGTTCTTC.

The V call is TRBV24-1, the J call TRBJ2-1; D gene uncertain. CDR3 length: 13 residues. Looked up from germline, CDR1 is KGHDR and CDR2 is SFDVKD. V was cut by 5 bases and J by 6 bases, with 10 bases left in between. The CDR3 spells CATSGRSSNEQFF. The CDR3 DNA follows: TGTGCCACCAGTGGGAGATCGTCCAATGAGCAGTTCTTC.

This clonotype was recorded a few times. The gene calls are TRBV14 and TRBJ1-1; D may be TRBD1 (5 bases). The CDR3 extends over 15 amino acids. The germline V gene has CDR1 SGHDN and CDR2 FVKESK. V was cut by 4 bases and J by 4 bases, with 16 bases left in between. The CDR3 DNA is TGTGCCAGCAGCCGTTCTTGGGGGGTTGGCACTGAAGCTTTCTTT. Its translation is CASSRSWGVGTEAFF.

This clonotype was seen once. The CDR3 here is CASSLRDADTQYF. CDR3 in DNA: TGCGCCAGCAGCTTGAGGGATGCAGATACGCAGTATTTT. The chain is built from TRBV5-1 and TRBJ2-3; D is unresolved. This CDR3 is 13 amino acids long. Germline loops: CDR1 SGHRS, CDR2 YFSETQ. Trimming removed 1 base at V and 4 bases at J, with 7 bases between.

This chain links TRBV20-1 with TRBJ2-3; 13 positions match TRBD2. Germline loops: CDR1 DFQATT, CDR2 SNEGSKA (reference sequence). This CDR3 has 15 amino acids. J gave up 2 bases and V 5 bases, and 4 bases lay outside the gene matches. The CDR3 here is CSALLAGGSTDTQYF. CDR3 bases: TGCAGTGCTCTACTAGCGGGGGGGTCCACAGATACGCAGTATTTT.

This clonotype was picked up a small number of times. V gene TRBV7-9 combines with J gene TRBJ2-3, with 12 bases lining up with TRBD2. The CDR3 extends over 17 amino acids. With 4 bases clipped from V and 3 bases from J, the junction kept 8 bases outside the gene matches. Germline V lookup: CDR1 SEHNR, CDR2 FQNEAQ (reference sequence). The CDR3 DNA sequence: TGTGCCAGCAGCTCACCCGGGACTAGCGGGTCTACAGATACGCAGTATTTT. This gives the protein CASSSPGTSGSTDTQYF.